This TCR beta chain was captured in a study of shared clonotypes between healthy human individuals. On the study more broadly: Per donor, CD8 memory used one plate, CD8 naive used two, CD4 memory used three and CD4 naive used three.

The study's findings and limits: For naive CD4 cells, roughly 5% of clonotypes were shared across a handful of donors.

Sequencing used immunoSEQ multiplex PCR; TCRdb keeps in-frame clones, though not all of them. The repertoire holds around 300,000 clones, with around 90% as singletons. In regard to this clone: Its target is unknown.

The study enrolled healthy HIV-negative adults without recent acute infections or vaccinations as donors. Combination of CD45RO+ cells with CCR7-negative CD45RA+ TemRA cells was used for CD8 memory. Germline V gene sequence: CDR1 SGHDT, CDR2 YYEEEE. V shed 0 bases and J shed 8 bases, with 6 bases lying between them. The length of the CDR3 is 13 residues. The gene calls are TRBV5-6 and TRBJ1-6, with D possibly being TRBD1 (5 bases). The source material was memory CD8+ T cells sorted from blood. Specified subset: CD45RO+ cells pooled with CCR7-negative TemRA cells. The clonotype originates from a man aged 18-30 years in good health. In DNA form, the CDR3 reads TGTGCCAGCAGCTTGGGACAGTATTCACCCCTCCACTTT. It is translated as CASSLGQYSPLHF.